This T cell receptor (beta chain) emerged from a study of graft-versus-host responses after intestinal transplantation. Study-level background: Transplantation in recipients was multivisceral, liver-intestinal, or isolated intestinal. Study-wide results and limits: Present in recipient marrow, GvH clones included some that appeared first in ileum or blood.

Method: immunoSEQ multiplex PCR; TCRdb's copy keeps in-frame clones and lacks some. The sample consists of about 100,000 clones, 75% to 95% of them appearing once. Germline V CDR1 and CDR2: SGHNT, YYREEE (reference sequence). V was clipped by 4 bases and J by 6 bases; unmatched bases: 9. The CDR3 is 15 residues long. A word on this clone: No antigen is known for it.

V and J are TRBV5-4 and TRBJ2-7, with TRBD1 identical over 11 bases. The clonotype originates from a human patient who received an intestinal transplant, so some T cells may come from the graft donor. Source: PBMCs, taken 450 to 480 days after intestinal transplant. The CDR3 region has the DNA TGTGCCAGCAGCGTACCGCGGACAGGGGGCTCCGAGCAGTACTTC. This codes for CASSVPRTGGSEQYF. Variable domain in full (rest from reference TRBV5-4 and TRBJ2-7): ETGVTQSPTHLIKTRGQQVTLRCSSQSGHNTVSWYQQALGQGPQFIFQYYREEENGRGNFPPRFSGLQFPNYSSELNVNALELDDSALYLCASSVPRTGGSEQYFGPGTRLTVT.